This record looks at one T cell receptor beta chain sequence and its context. This entry comes from a study of molecular identifiers for immune sequencing clone quantification. In TCRdb, the PCR reads were re-called with MiXCR into one record per CDR3 protein. The sample includes a few hundred thousand distinct CDR3 sequences, about a fifth of them seen just once. Trimming left V 2 bases short and J 2 bases short, with 9 bases between. The V gene's germline CDR1 is SNHLY and CDR2 FYNNEI. This CDR3 has 14 residues. This sequence joins TRBV2 and TRBJ1-2; D gene ambiguous. Material: naive CD8+ T cells from blood, with Jurkat cell RNA spiked in. Subset here: FACS-sorted CD8+CD4-CCR7+CD45RA+ naive T cells. The origin of this receptor is a human donor in good health. Some libraries in this study had Jurkat cell RNA spiked in. In DNA, the CDR3 is TGTGCCAGCAGTGAAACCTTCCCCAACTATGGCTACACCTTC. Residues: CASSETFPNYGYTF. Complete variable domain (other parts from reference TRBV2 and TRBJ1-2): EPEVTQTPSHQVTQMGQEVILRCVPISNHLYFYWYRQILGQKVEFLVSFYNNEISEKSEIFDDQFSVERPDGSNFTLKIRSTKLEDSAMYFCASSETFPNYGYTFGSGTRLTVV.